The source of this T cell receptor beta chain is a study of cytomegalovirus exposure and HLA in healthy donors. On the study more broadly: Researchers found that just over 80% of over 350 genotyped donors fell within the Caucasian-associated ancestry cluster.

There are 17 residues in the CDR3. The trim removed 0 bases at V and 1 base at J, leaving 6 bases unmatched. Germline CDR1 SGDLS, CDR2 YYNGEE. Study-wide points: There were 150 to 200 TCR beta chains listed as cytomegalovirus-associated. Some V segments could not be told apart, so they were left out, TRBV6-2 and TRBV6-3 among them. In an earlier analysis, most TCR beta V segments were productive about 87% or about 30% of the time.

The PCR ran on 60 Vbeta and 13 Jbeta primers. The protocol was immunoSEQ multiplex PCR, while the TCRdb copy is restricted to in-frame clones and leaves out a portion. The sample table includes approximately 71,000 clones. A word on this clone: Its antigen is currently unknown.

The sequence was collected from a female donor in good health and CMV-seropositive. Input material: PBMCs. The V and J genes are TRBV9 and TRBJ2-3; 9 bases align to TRBD2. CDR3 nucleotides: TGTGCCAGCAGCGTAGGGCTAGCGGGGAGGCGCACAGATACGCAGTATTTT. It yields the protein CASSVGLAGRRTDTQYF.